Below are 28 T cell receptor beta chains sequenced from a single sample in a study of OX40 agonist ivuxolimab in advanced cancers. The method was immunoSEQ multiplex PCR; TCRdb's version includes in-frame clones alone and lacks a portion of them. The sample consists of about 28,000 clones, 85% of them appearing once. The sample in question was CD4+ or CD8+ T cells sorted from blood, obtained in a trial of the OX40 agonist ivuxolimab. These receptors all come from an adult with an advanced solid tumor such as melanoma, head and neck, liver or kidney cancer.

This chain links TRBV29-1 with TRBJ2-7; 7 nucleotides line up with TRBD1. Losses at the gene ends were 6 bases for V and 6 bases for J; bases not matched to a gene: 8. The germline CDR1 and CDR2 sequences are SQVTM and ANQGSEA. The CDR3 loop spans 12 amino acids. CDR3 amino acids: CSVVDRAFEQYF. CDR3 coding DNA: TGCAGCGTAGTCGACAGGGCCTTCGAGCAGTACTTC.

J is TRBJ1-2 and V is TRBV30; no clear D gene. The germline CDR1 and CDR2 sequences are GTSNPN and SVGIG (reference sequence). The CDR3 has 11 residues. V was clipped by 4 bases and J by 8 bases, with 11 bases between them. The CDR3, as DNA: TGTGCCTGGATTAGGGAAGTGGGCTACACCTTC. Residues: CAWIREVGYTF.

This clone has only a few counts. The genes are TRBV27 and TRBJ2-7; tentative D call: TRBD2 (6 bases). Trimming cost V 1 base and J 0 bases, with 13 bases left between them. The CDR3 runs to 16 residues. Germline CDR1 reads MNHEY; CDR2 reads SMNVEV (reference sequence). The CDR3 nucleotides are TGTGCCAGCAGTTTATTGGGGGGTTCAGTCTCCTACGAGCAGTACTTC. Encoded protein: CASSLLGGSVSYEQYF.

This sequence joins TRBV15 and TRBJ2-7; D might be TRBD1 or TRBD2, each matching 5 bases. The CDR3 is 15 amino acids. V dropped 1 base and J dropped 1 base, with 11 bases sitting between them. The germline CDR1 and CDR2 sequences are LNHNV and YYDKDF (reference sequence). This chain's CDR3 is CATSRGAGASYEQYF. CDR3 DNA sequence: TGTGCCACCAGCAGAGGGGCCGGGGCTTCCTACGAGCAGTACTTC.

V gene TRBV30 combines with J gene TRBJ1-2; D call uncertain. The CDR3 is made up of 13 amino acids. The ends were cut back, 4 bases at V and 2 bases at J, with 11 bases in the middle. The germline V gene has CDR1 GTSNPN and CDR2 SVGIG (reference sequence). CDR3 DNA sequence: TGTGCCTGGACCATACAGCCAAACTATGGCTACACCTTC. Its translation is CAWTIQPNYGYTF.

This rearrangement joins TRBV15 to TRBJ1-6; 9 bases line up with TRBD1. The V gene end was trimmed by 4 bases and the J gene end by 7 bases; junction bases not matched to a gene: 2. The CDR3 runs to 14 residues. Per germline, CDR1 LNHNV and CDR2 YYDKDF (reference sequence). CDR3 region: CATSTGTGNSPLHF. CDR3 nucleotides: TGTGCCACCAGCACCGGGACAGGGAATTCACCCCTCCACTTT.

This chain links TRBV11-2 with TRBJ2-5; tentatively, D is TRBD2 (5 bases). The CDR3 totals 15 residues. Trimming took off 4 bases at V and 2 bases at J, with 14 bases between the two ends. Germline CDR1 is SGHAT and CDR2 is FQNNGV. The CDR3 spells CASSSLLDGQETQYF. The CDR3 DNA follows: TGTGCCAGCAGCTCCCTACTAGACGGGCAAGAGACCCAGTACTTC.

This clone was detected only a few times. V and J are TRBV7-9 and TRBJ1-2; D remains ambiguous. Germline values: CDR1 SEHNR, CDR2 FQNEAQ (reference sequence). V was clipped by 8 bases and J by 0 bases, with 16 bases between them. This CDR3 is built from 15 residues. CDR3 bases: TGTGCCAGCTATCGGTCAGGAACCGCTAACTATGGCTACACCTTC. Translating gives CASYRSGTANYGYTF.

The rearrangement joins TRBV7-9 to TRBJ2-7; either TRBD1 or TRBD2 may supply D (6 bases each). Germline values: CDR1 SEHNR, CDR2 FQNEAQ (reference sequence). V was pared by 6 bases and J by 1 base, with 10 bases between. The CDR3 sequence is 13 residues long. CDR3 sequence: CASRRDNSYEQYF. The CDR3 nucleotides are TGTGCCAGCAGGCGGGACAATTCCTACGAGCAGTACTTC.

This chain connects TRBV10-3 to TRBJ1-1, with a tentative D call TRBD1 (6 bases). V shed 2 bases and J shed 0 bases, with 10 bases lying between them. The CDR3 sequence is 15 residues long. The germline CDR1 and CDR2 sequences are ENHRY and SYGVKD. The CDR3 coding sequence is TGTGCCATCAGTGAGAGAGGACAGATGAACACTGAAGCTTTCTTT. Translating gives CAISERGQMNTEAFF.

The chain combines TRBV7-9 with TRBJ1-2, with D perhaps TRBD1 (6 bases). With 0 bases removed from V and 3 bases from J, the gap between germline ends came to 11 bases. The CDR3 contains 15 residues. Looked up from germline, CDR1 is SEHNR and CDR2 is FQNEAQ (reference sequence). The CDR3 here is CASSLAPGADYGYTF. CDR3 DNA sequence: TGTGCCAGCAGCTTAGCGCCAGGGGCGGACTATGGCTACACCTTC.

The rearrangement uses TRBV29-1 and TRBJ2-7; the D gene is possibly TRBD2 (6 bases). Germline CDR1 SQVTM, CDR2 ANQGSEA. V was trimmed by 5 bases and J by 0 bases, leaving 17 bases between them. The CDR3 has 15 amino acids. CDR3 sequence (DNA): TGCAGCGTTCCCGGAGGGGCGGGGAGCTCCTACGAGCAGTACTTC. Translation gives CSVPGGAGSSYEQYF.

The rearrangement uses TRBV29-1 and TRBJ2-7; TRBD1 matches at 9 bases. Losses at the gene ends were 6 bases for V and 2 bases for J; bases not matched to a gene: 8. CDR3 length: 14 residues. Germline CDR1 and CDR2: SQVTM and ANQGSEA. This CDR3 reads CSVVTGGFAYEQYF. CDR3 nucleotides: TGCAGCGTCGTGACAGGGGGTTTTGCCTACGAGCAGTACTTC.

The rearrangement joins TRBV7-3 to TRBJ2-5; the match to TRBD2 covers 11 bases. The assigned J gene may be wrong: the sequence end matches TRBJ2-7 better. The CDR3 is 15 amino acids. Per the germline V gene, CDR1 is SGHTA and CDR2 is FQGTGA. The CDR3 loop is CASSSGLAAPYEQYF. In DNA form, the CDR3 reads TGTGCCAGCAGCTCGGGACTAGCGGCACCCTACGAGCAGTACTTC.

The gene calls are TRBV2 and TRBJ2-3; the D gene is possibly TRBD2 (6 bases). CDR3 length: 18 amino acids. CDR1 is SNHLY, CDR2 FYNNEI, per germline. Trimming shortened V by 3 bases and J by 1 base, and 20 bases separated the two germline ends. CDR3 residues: CASSESVAATGRTDTQYF. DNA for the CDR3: TGTGCCAGCAGTGAGTCGGTAGCGGCCACGGGACGCACAGATACGCAGTATTTT.

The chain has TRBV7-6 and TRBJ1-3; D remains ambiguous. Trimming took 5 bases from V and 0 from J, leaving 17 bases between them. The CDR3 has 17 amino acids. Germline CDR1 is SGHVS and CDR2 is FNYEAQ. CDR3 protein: CASSPTAHGISGNTIYF. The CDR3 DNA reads TGTGCCAGCAGCCCCACGGCTCACGGCATCTCTGGAAACACCATATATTTT. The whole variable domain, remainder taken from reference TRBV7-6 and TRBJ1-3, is GAGVSQSPRYKVTKRGQDVALRCDPISGHVSLYWYRQALGQGPEFLTYFNYEAQQDKSGLPNDRFSAERPEGSISTLTIQRTEQRDSAMYRCASSPTAHGISGNTIYFGEGSWLTVV.

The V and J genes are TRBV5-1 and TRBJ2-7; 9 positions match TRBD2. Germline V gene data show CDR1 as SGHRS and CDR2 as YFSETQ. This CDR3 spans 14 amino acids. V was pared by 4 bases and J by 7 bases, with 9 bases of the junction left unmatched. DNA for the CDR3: TGCGCCAGCAGCCGCGGGACTAGCCTGGATGAGCAGTACTTC. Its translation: CASSRGTSLDEQYF.

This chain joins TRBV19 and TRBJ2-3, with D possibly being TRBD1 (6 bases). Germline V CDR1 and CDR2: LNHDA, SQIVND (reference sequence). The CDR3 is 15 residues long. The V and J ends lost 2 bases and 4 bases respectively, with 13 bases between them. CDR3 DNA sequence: TGTGCCAGTAGTATATCGCAGGGGAGCCCAGATACGCAGTATTTT. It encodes CASSISQGSPDTQYF. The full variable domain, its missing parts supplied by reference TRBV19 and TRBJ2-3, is DGGITQSPKYLFRKEGQNVTLSCEQNLNHDAMYWYRQDPGQGLRLIYYSQIVNDFQKGDIAEGYSVSREKKESFPLTVTSAQKNPTAFYLCASSISQGSPDTQYFGPGTRLTVL.

In nucleotides, the CDR3 is TGTGCCAGCAGCTTTCTGCAGGGAAACCAGCCCCAGCATTTT. Encoded protein: CASSFLQGNQPQHF. The chain joins TRBV28 to TRBJ1-5; D perhaps matches TRBD1 (5 bases). Germline V CDR1 and CDR2: MDHEN, SYDVKM. Between the trimmed V and J ends, which lost 6 bases and 7 bases, there was a span of 16 bases. This CDR3 contains 14 residues. Complete variable domain (other parts from reference TRBV28 and TRBJ1-5): DVKVTQSSRYLVKRTGEKVFLECVQDMDHENMFWYRQDPGLGLRLIYFSYDVKMKEKGDIPEGYSVSREKKERFSLILESASTNQTSMYLCASSFLQGNQPQHFGDGTRLSIL.

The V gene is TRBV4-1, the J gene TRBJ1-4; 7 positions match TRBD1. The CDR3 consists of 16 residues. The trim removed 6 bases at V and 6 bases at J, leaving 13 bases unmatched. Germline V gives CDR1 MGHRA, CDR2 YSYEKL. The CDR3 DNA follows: TGCGCCAGCAGTACCCCCCGGACAGGCTCCCATGAAAAACTGTTTTTT. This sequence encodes CASSTPRTGSHEKLFF.

DNA for the CDR3: TGTGCCAGCAGTGTATCGACCTACGAGCAGTACTTC. Protein sequence: CASSVSTYEQYF. The V gene is TRBV2, the J gene TRBJ2-7, with D uncertain. V was cut by 4 bases and J by 2 bases, with 6 bases left in between. Per germline, CDR1 SNHLY and CDR2 FYNNEI. The CDR3 contains 12 residues. Full variable domain (outside the CDR3, taken from reference TRBV2 and TRBJ2-7): EPEVTQTPSHQVTQMGQEVILRCVPISNHLYFYWYRQILGQKVEFLVSFYNNEISEKSEIFDDQFSVERPDGSNFTLKIRSTKLEDSAMYFCASSVSTYEQYFGPGTRLTVT.

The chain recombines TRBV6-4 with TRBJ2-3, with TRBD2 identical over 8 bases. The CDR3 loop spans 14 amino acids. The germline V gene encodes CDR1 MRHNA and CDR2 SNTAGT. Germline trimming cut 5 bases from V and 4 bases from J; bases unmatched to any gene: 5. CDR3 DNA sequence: TGTGCCAGCAGTCCGGGACTAGGGGCAGATACGCAGTATTTT. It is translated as CASSPGLGADTQYF.

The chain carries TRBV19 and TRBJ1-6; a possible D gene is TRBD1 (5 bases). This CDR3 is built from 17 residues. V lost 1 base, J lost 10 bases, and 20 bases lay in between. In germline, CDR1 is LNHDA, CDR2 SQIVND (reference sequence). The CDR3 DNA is TGTGCCAGTAGTATAGTCGACGTTGGGGGGGGGAACTCACCCCTCCACTTT. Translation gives CASSIVDVGGGNSPLHF.

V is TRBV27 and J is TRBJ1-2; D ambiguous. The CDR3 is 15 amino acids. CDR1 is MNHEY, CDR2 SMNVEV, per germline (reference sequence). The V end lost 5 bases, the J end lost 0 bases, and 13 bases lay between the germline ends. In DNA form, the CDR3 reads TGTGCCAGCAGTGGCGGAGCAACTCCTAACTATGGCTACACCTTC. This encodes CASSGGATPNYGYTF.

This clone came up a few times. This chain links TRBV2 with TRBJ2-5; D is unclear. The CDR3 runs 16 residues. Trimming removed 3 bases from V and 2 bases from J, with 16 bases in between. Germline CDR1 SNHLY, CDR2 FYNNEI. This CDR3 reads CASSDEHSPHQETQYF. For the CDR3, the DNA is TGTGCCAGCAGTGACGAGCATTCCCCCCATCAAGAGACCCAGTACTTC. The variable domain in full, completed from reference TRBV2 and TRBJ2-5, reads EPEVTQTPSHQVTQMGQEVILRCVPISNHLYFYWYRQILGQKVEFLVSFYNNEISEKSEIFDDQFSVERPDGSNFTLKIRSTKLEDSAMYFCASSDEHSPHQETQYFGPGTRLLVL.

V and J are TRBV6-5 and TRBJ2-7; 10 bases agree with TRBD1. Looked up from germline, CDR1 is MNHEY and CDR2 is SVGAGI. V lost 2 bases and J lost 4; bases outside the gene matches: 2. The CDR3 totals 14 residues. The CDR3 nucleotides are TGTGCCAGCAGTTACGGGACAGGGGCATACGAGCAGTACTTC. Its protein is CASSYGTGAYEQYF.

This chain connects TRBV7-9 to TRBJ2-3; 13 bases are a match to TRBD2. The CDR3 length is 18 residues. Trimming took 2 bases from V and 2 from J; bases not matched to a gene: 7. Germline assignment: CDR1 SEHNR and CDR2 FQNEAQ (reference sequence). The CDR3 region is CASSLWGTSGENTDTQYF. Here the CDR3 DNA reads TGTGCCAGCAGCTTATGGGGGACTAGCGGGGAGAACACAGATACGCAGTATTTT.

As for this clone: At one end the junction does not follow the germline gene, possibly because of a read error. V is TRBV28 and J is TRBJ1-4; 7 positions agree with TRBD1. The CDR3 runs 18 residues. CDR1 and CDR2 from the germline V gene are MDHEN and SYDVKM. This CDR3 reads CASSWIVQGGQTNERLFF. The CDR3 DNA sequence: TGTGCCAGCAGTTGGATAGTTCAAGGGGGACAGACTAATGAAAGACTGTTTTTT.